This passage covers 8 T cell receptor beta chains from one sample sequenced in a study of cytomegalovirus exposure and HLA in healthy donors. Use of 60 Vbeta and 13 Jbeta primers characterized the PCR. Only in-frame clones appear in the TCRdb table, and some are missing; sequencing was by immunoSEQ multiplex PCR. The repertoire includes 180,000 or so clones, roughly 83% of them detected once, and approximately 2.4% sits in the top ten. Sample: PBMCs. These receptors originate from a woman between 50 and 59 years old in good health and CMV-seronegative.

The chain couples TRBV25-1 to TRBJ2-7, with D possibly matching TRBD2 (5 bases). The CDR3 has 14 amino acids. Germline V lookup: CDR1 MGHDK, CDR2 SYGVNS. Trimming removed 2 bases from V and 3 bases from J, with 11 bases in between. The CDR3, as DNA: TGTGCCAGCAGTGAAGAAGGACTCCACTACGAGCAGTACTTC. Translated, it gives CASSEEGLHYEQYF.

Notes on this clone: One junction end disagrees with the germline gene, perhaps due to a read error. The chain uses TRBV29-1 and TRBJ2-1, with D hard to call. This CDR3 contains 9 residues. Looked up from germline, CDR1 is SQVTM and CDR2 is ANQGSEA. CDR3 sequence reads: CSVEDSRVF. The CDR3 DNA follows: TGCAGCGTTGAAGACTCAAGAGTCTTC.

The chain joins TRBV2 to TRBJ2-5, with 8 bases fitting TRBD1. The better agreement between TRBJ2-7 and the DNA end casts doubt on the J call. Germline CDR1 reads SNHLY; CDR2 reads FYNNEI. This CDR3 has 12 amino acids. CDR3: CASRDRPYEQYF. The CDR3 region has the DNA TGTGCCAGCCGGGACAGGCCCTACGAGCAGTACTTC.

This chain links TRBV5-6 with TRBJ1-1, with TRBD1 identical over 7 bases. The CDR3 is 16 residues long. Germline V gene lookup returns CDR1 SGHDT and CDR2 YYEEEE. Trimming took 5 bases from V and 3 from J; bases not matched to a gene: 13. The DNA for the CDR3 is TGTGCCAGCAGTGACGGACAGGTCGGGGTGTACACTGAAGCTTTCTTT. Translated: CASSDGQVGVYTEAFF.

The rearrangement uses TRBV7-9 and TRBJ1-2; D gene ambiguous. CDR1 SEHNR and CDR2 FQNEAQ come from the germline V gene (reference sequence). V was trimmed by 3 bases and J by 5 bases, leaving 10 bases between them. The CDR3 has 13 amino acids. This CDR3 is CASSFGQTYGYTF. CDR3 nucleotides: TGTGCCAGCAGCTTCGGCCAGACATATGGCTACACCTTC.

The chain joins TRBV11-3 to TRBJ2-5, with D perhaps TRBD1 (5 bases). The CDR3 runs 13 residues. Looked up from germline, CDR1 is SGHNT and CDR2 is YENEEA. With 0 bases removed from V and 10 bases from J, the gap between germline ends came to 12 bases. As DNA, the CDR3 is TGTGCCAGCAGCTTAGACGACTCCAGGGTCCAGTACTTC. Translation: CASSLDDSRVQYF.

This chain connects TRBV18 to TRBJ2-7, with 7 bases lining up with TRBD1. Trimming removed 3 bases from V and 0 bases from J; junction bases left unmatched: 8. Germline V gene lookup returns CDR1 KGHSH and CDR2 LQKENI. The CDR3 is 16 residues long. The CDR3 DNA sequence: TGTGCCAGCTCACCGTACAGGGGTCGGAGCTCCTACGAGCAGTACTTC. Translated: CASSPYRGRSSYEQYF. Full variable domain (outside the CDR3, taken from reference TRBV18 and TRBJ2-7): NAGVMQNPRHLVRRRGQEARLRCSPMKGHSHVYWYRQLPEEGLKFMVYLQKENIIDESGMPKERFSAEFPKEGPSILRIQQVVRGDSAAYFCASSPYRGRSSYEQYFGPGTRLTVT.

The chain joins TRBV5-1 to TRBJ2-7; TRBD2 agrees at 15 bases. Trimming cost V 3 bases and J 6 bases; bases outside gene matches: 13. The CDR3 length is 18 residues. CDR1 and CDR2 from the germline V gene are SGHRS and YFSETQ. The DNA of the CDR3 is TGCGCCAGCAGCTCAGGACTAGCGGGAGGGCCTTCGGACTTCGAGCAGTACTTC. Amino acid sequence: CASSSGLAGGPSDFEQYF.